Presented here are 25 T cell receptor beta chains from one specimen sequenced in a study of shared clonotypes between healthy human individuals. TCRdb keeps only in-frame clones here, not all; method: immunoSEQ multiplex PCR. The sample includes approximately 2,300,000 clones, about nine tenths seen only once; the top ten take approximately 0.39%. The source material was naive CD4+ T cells from PBMCs. Subset noted: CD45RA+ positively selected. These receptors were taken from a man younger than 35 in good health. Some clones in this sample may be carry-over from other donors' samples.

Comments on this clone: Distinct nucleotide sequences in the sample also encode this CDR3. The chain links TRBV7-9 to TRBJ2-3; TRBD2 is a possible D gene (6 bases). This CDR3 comprises 15 residues. Trimming stripped 1 base from V and 2 bases from J, with 10 bases between. CDR1 and CDR2 from the germline V gene are SEHNR and FQNEAQ (reference sequence). As DNA, the CDR3 is TGTGCCAGCAGCTTAGGTACGGGGGACACAGATACGCAGTATTTT. Protein product: CASSLGTGDTDTQYF.

CDR3 sequence: CASSTTSVSPGGEFFF. CDR3 coding DNA: TGTGCCAGCAGTACTACGTCGGTATCTCCCGGTGGTGAGTTTTTCTTT. The chain joins TRBV28 to TRBJ1-1; D not resolved. The CDR3 is made up of 16 amino acids. Germline CDR1 MDHEN, CDR2 SYDVKM. V lost 5 bases, J lost 13 bases, and 29 bases lay in between.

The chain couples TRBV6-6 to TRBJ2-2; 9 bases align to TRBD1. The V and J ends lost 5 bases and 5 bases, in that order; junction bases with no gene match: 3. The CDR3 sequence is 14 residues long. Germline CDR1 reads MNHNY; CDR2 reads SVGAGI (reference sequence). CDR3 DNA sequence: TGTGCCAGCAGTCGGGACAGGGTGACCGGGGAGCTGTTTTTT. Protein sequence: CASSRDRVTGELFF.

The chain carries TRBV27 and TRBJ2-1, with TRBD1 matching over 9 bases. Germline V gene lookup returns CDR1 MNHEY and CDR2 SMNVEV (reference sequence). V shed 1 base and J 3 bases; nucleotides not matched to a gene: 7. The CDR3 sequence is 17 residues long. The CDR3 protein is CASSLFSRGQGYNEQFF. DNA of the CDR3: TGTGCCAGCAGTTTATTTAGCAGGGGACAGGGCTACAATGAGCAGTTCTTC.

The V gene is TRBV7-9, the J gene TRBJ2-2, with 9 bases identical to TRBD1. Germline CDR1 is SEHNR and CDR2 is FQNEAQ (reference sequence). CDR3 length: 16 residues. The ends lost 4 bases at V and 6 bases at J; junction bases unmatched: 9. Here the CDR3 DNA reads TGTGCCAGCAGCTCCGGACAGGGGATAGGAGCCGGGGAGCTGTTTTTT. Protein product: CASSSGQGIGAGELFF.

The V gene is TRBV4-3, the J gene TRBJ2-3; 7 positions agree with TRBD2. J lost 2 bases, V lost 5 bases, and 13 bases had no gene match. Germline lookup yields CDR1 LGHNA and CDR2 YSLEER. CDR3 length equals 17 residues. The CDR3 is CASSINPRGRLTDTQYF. Here the CDR3 DNA reads TGCGCCAGCAGCATTAACCCGCGCGGGAGACTCACAGATACGCAGTATTTT.

The rearrangement links TRBV5-1 to TRBJ2-1, with D possibly being TRBD1 (5 bases). Trimming shortened V by 6 bases and J by 6 bases, and 16 bases separated the two germline ends. Germline V gives CDR1 SGHRS, CDR2 YFSETQ. The CDR3 spans 14 residues. The CDR3 nucleotides read TGCGCCAGCAAGGGGCCCATTCCGGGCAATGAGCAGTTCTTC. It is translated as CASKGPIPGNEQFF.

A remark on this clone: Other DNA sequences in this sample translate to the same CDR3. The rearrangement links TRBV6-5 to TRBJ1-2; D may be TRBD1 (5 bases). The germline V gene has CDR1 MNHEY and CDR2 SVGAGI. The V end lost 0 bases, the J end lost 2 bases, and 10 bases lay between the germline ends. This CDR3 is built from 15 residues. The CDR3 reads CASSYSAGRNYGYTF. The CDR3 DNA follows: TGTGCCAGCAGTTACTCCGCGGGGCGAAACTATGGCTACACCTTC.

The genes are TRBV11-1 and TRBJ2-1; no clear D. The CDR3 sequence is 14 residues long. V was pared by 4 bases and J by 3 bases, with 10 bases between. Germline V gene sequence: CDR1 SGHAT, CDR2 FQDESV (reference sequence). In DNA, the CDR3 is TGTGCCAGCAGCTCAGGACGGAACTACAATGAGCAGTTCTTC. Translated: CASSSGRNYNEQFF.

Note on this clone: Other nucleotide sequences from this sample produce the same CDR3. This chain links TRBV2 with TRBJ1-1; 8 nucleotides agree with TRBD1. The junction had 1 base not matched to a gene; V was cut back by 5 bases and J by 2 bases. Germline CDR1 SNHLY, CDR2 FYNNEI. CDR3 size: 13 residues. This CDR3 reads CASSTGGNTEAFF. The CDR3 coding sequence is TGTGCCAGCAGTACAGGGGGAAACACTGAAGCTTTCTTT.

The V gene is TRBV29-1, the J gene TRBJ2-5, with TRBD2 identical over 11 bases. With 3 bases clipped from V and 5 bases from J, the junction kept 17 bases outside the gene matches. The germline gives CDR1 SQVTM, CDR2 ANQGSEA. CDR3 size: 18 residues. The CDR3 sequence: CSVDPGGHSGRARETQYF. CDR3 coding DNA: TGCAGCGTTGATCCAGGGGGACATAGCGGGAGGGCCCGCGAGACCCAGTACTTC.

The rearrangement links TRBV19 to TRBJ1-1; D remains ambiguous. There are 14 residues in the CDR3. V was clipped by 7 bases and J by 6 bases, with 18 bases between them. Per germline, CDR1 LNHDA and CDR2 SQIVND (reference sequence). This CDR3 reads CASKTTGPGAEAFF. For the CDR3, the DNA is TGTGCCAGTAAAACGACGGGCCCGGGCGCTGAAGCTTTCTTT.

In its sample, this clone was seen once. V usage is TRBV6-4 and J usage is TRBJ2-1, with 12 bases lining up with TRBD2. The CDR3 totals 17 residues. Trimming took 4 bases from V and 8 from J; bases not matched to a gene: 12. Germline V gives CDR1 MRHNA, CDR2 SNTAGT. This CDR3 is CASSVTGLAGTIDEQFF. CDR3 nucleotides: TGTGCCAGCAGTGTAACAGGACTAGCGGGGACTATAGATGAGCAGTTCTTC.

This clone came up once. The chain employs TRBV18 and TRBJ2-7, with 7 bases identical to TRBD1. The CDR3 is 15 residues long. Trimming took 3 bases from V and 4 from J; bases not matched to a gene: 9. Per the germline V gene, CDR1 is KGHSH and CDR2 is LQKENI. This CDR3 reads CASSPRTGGGYEQYF. DNA for the CDR3: TGTGCCAGCTCACCCCGGACAGGAGGAGGATACGAGCAGTACTTC.

In this sample, this clone turned up once. The rearrangement links TRBV5-1 to TRBJ2-1; 11 positions agree with TRBD2. Germline V gene sequence: CDR1 SGHRS, CDR2 YFSETQ. The V segment lost 0 bases and the J segment 5 bases; nucleotides outside the gene matches: 10. The CDR3 runs to 18 residues. As DNA, the CDR3 is TGCGCCAGCAGCTTGGCCTTGAGACTAGCGGGACTGAACAATGAGCAGTTCTTC. Encoded protein: CASSLALRLAGLNNEQFF.

The chain recombines TRBV5-5 with TRBJ1-2; maybe TRBD1 (5 bases). The CDR3 loop spans 15 amino acids. Germline V gives CDR1 SGHKS, CDR2 YYEKEE (reference sequence). Trimming shortened V by 0 bases and J by 7 bases, and 16 bases separated the two germline ends. CDR3 sequence reads: CASSLGRGLWAGYTF. The DNA for the CDR3 is TGTGCCAGCAGCTTGGGGAGGGGATTGTGGGCTGGCTACACCTTC.

This chain joins TRBV9 and TRBJ2-3, with 10 positions matching TRBD2. Germline V lookup: CDR1 SGDLS, CDR2 YYNGEE. This CDR3 has 17 residues. V lost 0 bases and J lost 0; bases outside the gene matches: 4. CDR3 sequence reads: CASSVALAGASTDTQYF. The CDR3 nucleotides read TGTGCCAGCAGCGTAGCCCTAGCGGGGGCTAGCACAGATACGCAGTATTTT.

The CDR3 loop is CASSRTGVNTEAFF. The CDR3 DNA is TGTGCCAGCTCACGGACAGGGGTGAACACTGAAGCTTTCTTT. The V call is TRBV18, the J call TRBJ1-1; the match to TRBD1 covers 9 bases. The CDR3 has 14 amino acids. V lost 4 bases to trimming and J lost 0 bases; unmatched junction nucleotides: 0. Germline V gene sequence: CDR1 KGHSH, CDR2 LQKENI.

This clone was seen a few times. The chain links TRBV27 to TRBJ1-3, with a possible D match to TRBD1 (6 bases). Trimming took off 5 bases at V and 3 bases at J, with 14 bases between the two ends. Germline CDR1 MNHEY, CDR2 SMNVEV (reference sequence). CDR3 length equals 15 residues. The CDR3 region is CASSAQTGFGNTIYF. CDR3 in DNA: TGTGCCAGCAGTGCCCAGACAGGATTTGGAAACACCATATATTTT.

The rearrangement uses TRBV28 and TRBJ2-7, with TRBD2 as a possible D gene (5 bases). Germline V gene lookup returns CDR1 MDHEN and CDR2 SYDVKM. The CDR3 loop spans 15 amino acids. Trimming shortened V by 6 bases and J by 0 bases, and 15 bases separated the two germline ends. The CDR3 bases are TGTGCCAGCAGCGGCGGGTTATCGAGCTCCTACGAGCAGTACTTC. It encodes CASSGGLSSSYEQYF. The whole variable domain, remainder taken from reference TRBV28 and TRBJ2-7, is DVKVTQSSRYLVKRTGEKVFLECVQDMDHENMFWYRQDPGLGLRLIYFSYDVKMKEKGDIPEGYSVSREKKERFSLILESASTNQTSMYLCASSGGLSSSYEQYFGPGTRLTVT.

The rearrangement uses TRBV7-3 and TRBJ2-2; possible D gene TRBD1, 6 bases. Germline values: CDR1 SGHTA, CDR2 FQGTGA. V dropped 5 bases and J dropped 4 bases, with 11 bases sitting between them. The CDR3 is 14 amino acids. The CDR3 DNA follows: TGTGCCAGCAGCCGAGGACAGAGCACCGGGGAGCTGTTTTTT. Translated, it gives CASSRGQSTGELFF.

The chain couples TRBV27 to TRBJ2-7; 9 bases line up with TRBD2. The junction had 11 bases not matched to a gene; V was cut back by 4 bases and J by 1 base. CDR1 is MNHEY, CDR2 SMNVEV, per germline (reference sequence). The CDR3 is 17 residues long. CDR3 coding DNA: TGTGCCAGCAGTTCTATAGTCATGGCGGGGGGGTCCTACGAGCAGTACTTC. Amino acid sequence: CASSSIVMAGGSYEQYF.

CDR3 amino acids: CASSNRIGQYF. CDR3 nucleotide sequence: TGTGCCAGCAGTAACAGGATAGGGCAGTATTTT. V usage is TRBV6-5 and J usage is TRBJ2-3, with a tentative D call TRBD1 (5 bases). The germline V and J ends were trimmed by 5 bases and 11 bases, with 11 bases remaining between them. The CDR3 extends over 11 amino acids. Germline CDR1 reads MNHEY; CDR2 reads SVGAGI.

The chain joins TRBV6-4 to TRBJ2-1; 7 bases are a match to TRBD2. Germline values: CDR1 MRHNA, CDR2 SNTAGT. Germline trimming cut 6 bases from V and 4 bases from J; bases unmatched to any gene: 9. This CDR3 has 15 amino acids. DNA for the CDR3: TGTGCCAGCAGCTTTAATTGGGGGGGGTACAATGAGCAGTTCTTC. Its translation is CASSFNWGGYNEQFF.

The chain uses TRBV7-8 and TRBJ1-3, with 7 bases lining up with TRBD1. Unmatched junction bases numbered 2, after V lost 3 bases and J lost 0 bases. There are 15 residues in the CDR3. Germline-derived CDR1 and CDR2 are SGHVS and FQNEAQ. The CDR3 loop reads CASSLTGNSGNTIYF. The CDR3 DNA is TGTGCCAGCAGCTTGACAGGGAACTCTGGAAACACCATATATTTT.